The clone carrying this T cell receptor beta chain was seen a few times. This record belongs to a study of CD8+ T cells in alopecia areata. Treatment of the sample: oral pan-JAK inhibitor, 5-10 mg twice daily. This CDR3 comprises 14 residues. Germline trimming cut 5 bases from V and 5 bases from J; bases unmatched to any gene: 6. CDR1 SGHTA and CDR2 FQGNSA come from the germline V gene. TCR sequencing used cDNA made by reverse transcription of extracted RNA. Libraries were prepared by immunoSEQ multiplex PCR; TCRdb keeps only in-frame clonotypes and omits some of them. In the table there are 160,000 or so clones, 58% of which are singletons.

The sample here was CD4+ T cells sorted from blood, taken at approximately week 60, from a patient treated with tofacitinib. The V and J genes are TRBV7-2 and TRBJ2-4, with 7 positions matching TRBD1. The clonotype originates from a human donor with alopecia areata. In DNA, the CDR3 is TGTGCCAGCAGCCATAGGACAGGCCAAAACATTCAGTACTTC. The encoded protein is CASSHRTGQNIQYF.